This T cell receptor beta chain was sequenced for a study of T-cell memory formation after mild COVID-19. Study details: Largely donor-specific sequence clusters came from two donors.

In the case of this clonotype: Antigen unknown.

The CDR3 runs to 15 residues. V was cut by 0 bases and J by 7 bases, with 12 bases left in between. CDR1 LGHNA and CDR2 YSLEER come from the germline V gene. Study-wide points: Later expanders leaned CD4+, whereas clones that contracted between day 15 and 85 were balanced CD4/CD8.

TCRdb independently ran MiXCR on the 5' RACE reads; one entry per CDR3 protein. The sample contains about 150,000 distinct CDR3 sequences, about 28% of which appear only once. The gene calls are TRBV4-3 and TRBJ1-4; D is perhaps TRBD1 (5 bases). The source material was PBMCs or a T cell subset sorted from them (not recorded which). The origin of this receptor is an adult woman who had mild COVID-19 (a few samples of this study predate the infection). Cell type and time point are not known. The CDR3 here is CASSQERGTSEKLFF. In DNA, the CDR3 is TGCGCCAGCAGCCAAGAGAGGGGTACGAGTGAAAAACTGTTTTTT.